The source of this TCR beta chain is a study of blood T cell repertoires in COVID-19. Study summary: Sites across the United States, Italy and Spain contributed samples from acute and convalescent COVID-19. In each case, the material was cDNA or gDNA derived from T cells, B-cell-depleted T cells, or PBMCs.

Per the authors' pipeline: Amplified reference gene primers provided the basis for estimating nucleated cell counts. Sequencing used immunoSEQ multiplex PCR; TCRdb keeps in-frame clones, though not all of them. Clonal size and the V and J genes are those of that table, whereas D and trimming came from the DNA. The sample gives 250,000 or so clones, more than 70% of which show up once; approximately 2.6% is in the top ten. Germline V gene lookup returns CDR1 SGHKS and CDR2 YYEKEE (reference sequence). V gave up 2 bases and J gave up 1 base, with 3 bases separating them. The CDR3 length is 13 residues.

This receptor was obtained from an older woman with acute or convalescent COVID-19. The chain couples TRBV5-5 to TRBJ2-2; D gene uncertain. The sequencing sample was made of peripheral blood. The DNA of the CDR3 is TGTGCCAGCAGCTTACTGAACACCGGGGAGCTGTTTTTT. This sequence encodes CASSLLNTGELFF.